This passage covers 18 T cell receptor beta chains from one sample sequenced in a study of CD8 T cells in ankylosing spondylitis. MiXCR, run by TCRdb on the 5' RACE reads, gives a single entry per CDR3 protein. The sample lists a few hundred thousand distinct CDR3 sequences, around 10% occurring once. The sequencing sample was made of blood, either unsorted or a sorted T cell fraction (not recorded which). The source is a male donor with ankylosing spondylitis or in good health (not recorded which).

This clonotype was seen repeatedly, ten times or more. V gene TRBV5-1 combines with J gene TRBJ1-2; 9 bases map to TRBD1. After removal of 5 bases from V and 2 bases from J, the junction contained 4 bases not matched to a gene. CDR3 length equals 14 residues. CDR1 is SGHRS, CDR2 YFSETQ, per germline. CDR3 in DNA: TGCGCCAGCAGGGACAGGGGTGACAACTATGGCTACACCTTC. This encodes CASRDRGDNYGYTF. The entire variable domain, with the rest obtained from reference TRBV5-1 and TRBJ1-2, is as follows: KAGVTQTPRYLIKTRGQQVTLSCSPISGHRSVSWYQQTPGQGLQFLFEYFSETQRNKGNFPGRFSGRQFSNSRSEMNVSTLELGDSALYLCASRDRGDNYGYTFGSGTRLTVV.

This clonotype was detected ten times or more. This chain connects TRBV20-1 to TRBJ2-3; weak D call: TRBD2 (6 bases). V lost 6 bases and J lost 0, with 13 bases in between. The CDR3 consists of 14 residues. CDR1 DFQATT and CDR2 SNEGSKA come from the germline V gene (reference sequence). CDR3 loop: CSAKGTGSTDTQYF. The CDR3, as DNA: TGCAGTGCAAAGGGGACTGGGAGCACAGATACGCAGTATTTT.

The chain has TRBV12-3 or TRBV12-4 and TRBJ1-2, with 8 positions matching TRBD1. This CDR3 is 14 amino acids long. V shed 3 bases, J shed 8 bases, and the junction held 8 bases outside the gene matches. The CDR3 DNA reads TGTGCCAGCAGTTTCACGGACAGGGTAGAAGGCTACACCTTC. This gives the protein CASSFTDRVEGYTF.

Ten or more counts support this clonotype. DNA of the CDR3: TGTGCCAGCACCCCGGGCACCGCCTACGAGCAGTACTTC. Its translation is CASTPGTAYEQYF. The chain is built from TRBV12-3 or TRBV12-4 and TRBJ2-7, with unresolved D. This CDR3 comprises 13 residues. Trimming left V 7 bases short and J 2 bases short, with 12 bases between.

This clonotype was recorded many times. The rearrangement links TRBV12-3 or TRBV12-4 to TRBJ2-7; no clear D. V was trimmed by 6 bases and J by 6 bases, leaving 12 bases between them. CDR3 length equals 12 residues. The CDR3 spells CASSEPLGEQYF. CDR3 bases: TGTGCCAGCAGCGAACCCCTTGGCGAGCAGTACTTC.

This clonotype has a count of ten or more. This sequence joins TRBV5-1 and TRBJ1-5; 11 positions match TRBD1. Germline-derived CDR1 and CDR2 are SGHRS and YFSETQ. This CDR3 comprises 15 residues. The trim removed 5 bases at V and 4 bases at J, leaving 5 bases unmatched. CDR3 loop: CASRSGTGGNQPQHF. Here the CDR3 DNA reads TGCGCCAGCAGATCCGGGACAGGGGGAAATCAGCCCCAGCATTTT.

The V and J genes are TRBV5-6 and TRBJ2-5; D remains unclear. Trimming pared 2 bases from V and 10 bases from J, leaving 12 bases between. The CDR3 covers 12 residues. The germline V gene has CDR1 SGHDT and CDR2 YYEEEE. CDR3 residues: CASSFSTVDQYF. The DNA of the CDR3 is TGTGCCAGCAGCTTTTCCACGGTGGACCAGTACTTC.

This clonotype was detected many times. The CDR3 nucleotides read TGTGCCAGCAGTTTTGGCGGCCACTCCTACGAGCAGTACTTC. Translation: CASSFGGHSYEQYF. The chain has TRBV12-3 or TRBV12-4 and TRBJ2-7; the D is unclear. The CDR3 sequence is 14 residues long. Trimming took 3 bases from V and 0 from J, leaving 9 bases between them.

On this clonotype itself: A much larger clone lies a single base off, so this may be a read error. The chain recombines TRBV20-1 with TRBJ2-5; no definite D call. The V gene lost 7 bases and the J gene lost 1 base, with 7 bases spanning the gap. The CDR3 has 11 residues. Germline CDR1 DFQATT, CDR2 SNEGSKA (reference sequence). CDR3 sequence reads: CSELGQETQYF. Written as DNA, the CDR3 is TGCAGTGAGCTAGGCCAAGAGACCCAGTACTTC.

This clonotype appeared many times. The rearrangement joins TRBV6-5 to TRBJ1-1; the D is unclear. Germline V gene data show CDR1 as MNHEY and CDR2 as SVGAGI. The CDR3 loop spans 15 amino acids. V was shortened by 2 bases and J by 9 bases, with 19 bases between the two germline ends. The CDR3 nucleotides read TGTGCCAGCAGTTACCCCTTACAAGTCCCGTCCCAAGCTTTCTTT. Its translation: CASSYPLQVPSQAFF.

The chain couples TRBV12-3 or TRBV12-4 to TRBJ1-1; no reliable D call. The V end lost 6 bases, the J end lost 11 bases, and 16 bases lay between the germline ends. This CDR3 is built from 12 residues. DNA for the CDR3: TGTGCCAGCAGCTCCCCTCACGCTGGGGCTTTCTTT. Residues: CASSSPHAGAFF.

The rearrangement uses TRBV15 and TRBJ2-4; maybe TRBD2 (6 bases). Germline V gene lookup returns CDR1 LNHNV and CDR2 YYDKDF (reference sequence). CDR3 length equals 14 residues. V lost 3 bases, J lost 6 bases, and 12 bases lay in between. The CDR3 reads CATSSPGLTNIQYF. As DNA, the CDR3 is TGTGCCACCAGCAGTCCGGGACTGACAAACATTCAGTACTTC.

At least ten counts were recorded for this clonotype. This chain uses TRBV12-3 or TRBV12-4 with TRBJ2-1, with a weak D call TRBD2 (6 bases). The V end lost 5 bases, the J end lost 12 bases, and 20 bases lay between the germline ends. The CDR3 extends over 14 amino acids. The CDR3 loop is CASSPLTGSPPQFF. CDR3 nucleotide sequence: TGTGCCAGCAGTCCTCTCACCGGGAGCCCACCGCAGTTCTTC.

This clonotype has ten or more counts. The rearrangement links TRBV12-3 or TRBV12-4 to TRBJ2-3; D might be TRBD1 or TRBD2, each matching 6 bases. The CDR3 spans 15 residues. Deletions cut 6 bases from V and 5 bases from J, with 18 bases between. The CDR3 DNA is TGTGCCAGCAGGGAAGGGGGGAGAATTGTAGATACGCAGTATTTT. It is translated as CASREGGRIVDTQYF.

This clonotype was detected ten times or more. The chain uses TRBV12-3 or TRBV12-4 and TRBJ2-7; D tentatively reads TRBD1 or TRBD2 (6 bases each). CDR3 length: 13 amino acids. V lost 7 bases and J lost 6, with 16 bases in between. The CDR3 sequence is CASTSLGGGEQYF. The CDR3 region has the DNA TGTGCCAGCACCTCCTTGGGGGGCGGCGAGCAGTACTTC.

V gene TRBV29-1 combines with J gene TRBJ2-1; 7 bases align to TRBD2. Germline V lookup: CDR1 SQVTM, CDR2 ANQGSEA. This CDR3 contains 11 residues. CDR3 amino acids: CRASGYNEQFF. CDR3 DNA sequence: TGCAGGGCTAGCGGTTACAATGAGCAGTTCTTC.

The gene calls are TRBV2 and TRBJ2-3; 7 nucleotides match TRBD2. The length of the CDR3 is 16 residues. Germline-derived CDR1 and CDR2 are SNHLY and FYNNEI. Trimming at V came to 6 bases and at J to 1 base, leaving 10 bases not matched to a gene. CDR3 in amino acids: CASSLAVRAGTDTQYF. The CDR3 DNA reads TGTGCCAGCAGCCTAGCGGTGAGGGCTGGCACAGATACGCAGTATTTT.

This clonotype was counted many times. CDR3 nucleotides: TGTGCCAGCAGATTACAGGGGGCGAGTACTGAAGCTTTCTTT. Translating it yields CASRLQGASTEAFF. The chain combines TRBV12-3 or TRBV12-4 with TRBJ1-1; 9 bases match TRBD1. V lost 6 bases and J lost 5; bases outside the gene matches: 7. The CDR3 sequence is 14 residues long.